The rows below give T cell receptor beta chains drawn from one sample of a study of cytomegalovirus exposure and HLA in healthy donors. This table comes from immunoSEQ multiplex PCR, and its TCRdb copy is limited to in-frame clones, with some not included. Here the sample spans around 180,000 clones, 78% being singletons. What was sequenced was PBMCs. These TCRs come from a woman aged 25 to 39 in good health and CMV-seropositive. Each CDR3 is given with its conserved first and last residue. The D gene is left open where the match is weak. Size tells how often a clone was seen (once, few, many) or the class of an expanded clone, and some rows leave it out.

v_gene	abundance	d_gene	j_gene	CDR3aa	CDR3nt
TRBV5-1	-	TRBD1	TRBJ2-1	CASSKGTGAYNEQFF	TGCGCCAGCTCCAAAGGGACAGGGGCCTACAATGAGCAGTTCTTC
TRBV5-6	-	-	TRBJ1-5	CASSLGATAQPQHF	TGTGCCAGCAGCTTGGGGGCCACCGCACAGCCCCAGCATTTT
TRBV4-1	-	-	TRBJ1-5	CASSLAIRGSNQPQHF	TGCGCCAGCAGCCTGGCGATTAGGGGGAGCAATCAGCCCCAGCATTTT
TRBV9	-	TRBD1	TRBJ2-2	CASSVTGEELFF	TGTGCCAGCAGCGTGACAGGGGAGGAGCTGTTTTTT
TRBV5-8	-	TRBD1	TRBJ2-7	CASSSDDPTGDTYEQYF	TGTGCCAGCAGCTCGGACGACCCCACAGGGGACACCTACGAGCAGTACTTC
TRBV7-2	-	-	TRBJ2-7	CASSLEGWLGVGLNEQYF	TGTGCCAGCAGCTTAGAGGGGTGGTTAGGGGTCGGTTTAAACGAGCAGTACTTC
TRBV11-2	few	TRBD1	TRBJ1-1	CASSIDRGTEAFF	TGTGCCAGCAGCATCGACAGGGGTACTGAAGCTTTCTTT
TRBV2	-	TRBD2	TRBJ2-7	CASTKGLAGGIYEQYF	TGTGCCAGCACTAAAGGACTAGCGGGAGGGATCTACGAGCAGTACTTC
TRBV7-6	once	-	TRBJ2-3	CASSLAGQPASTDTQYF	TGTGCCAGCAGCTTAGCGGGGCAGCCAGCTAGCACAGATACGCAGTATTTT
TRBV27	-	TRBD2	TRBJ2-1	CASSLSRGDEQFF	TGTGCCAGCAGTTTAAGCCGGGGGGATGAGCAGTTCTTC
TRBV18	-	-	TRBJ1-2	CASSLPDRRMYGYTF	TGTGCCAGCTCATTACCCGACAGGAGAATGTATGGCTACACCTTC
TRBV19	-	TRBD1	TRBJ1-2	CASSMARGNYGYTF	TGTGCCAGTAGTATGGCCAGGGGGAACTATGGCTACACCTTC
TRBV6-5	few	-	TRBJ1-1	CASRDDSCEAFF	TGTGCCAGCAGGGACGACAGTTGTGAAGCTTTCTTT
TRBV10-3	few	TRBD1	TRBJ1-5	CAISGTGGSNQPQHF	TGTGCCATCTCCGGGACAGGGGGGAGCAATCAGCCCCAGCATTTT
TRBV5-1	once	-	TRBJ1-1	CASSPPGRVGSTEAFF	TGCGCCAGCAGCCCGCCAGGGCGCGTCGGGAGCACTGAAGCTTTCTTT